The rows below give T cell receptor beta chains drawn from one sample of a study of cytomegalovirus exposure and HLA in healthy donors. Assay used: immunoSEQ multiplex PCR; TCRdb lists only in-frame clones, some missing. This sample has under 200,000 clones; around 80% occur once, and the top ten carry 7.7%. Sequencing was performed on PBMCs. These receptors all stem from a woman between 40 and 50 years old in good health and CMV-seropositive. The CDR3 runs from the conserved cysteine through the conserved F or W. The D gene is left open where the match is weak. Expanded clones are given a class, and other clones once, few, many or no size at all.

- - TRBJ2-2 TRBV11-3 TGTGCCAGCAGCCCCGACACCTTGAGCACCGGGGAGCTGTTTTTT CASSPDTLSTGELFF
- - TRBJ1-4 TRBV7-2 TGTGCCAGCAGCTTTGACTCAACTAATGAAAAACTGTTTTTT CASSFDSTNEKLFF
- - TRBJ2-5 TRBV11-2 TGTGCCAGCAGCCCACTCCGCGGGCTAGGGTCGGTCCCATACTTC CASSPLRGLGSVPYF
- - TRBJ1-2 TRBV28 TGTGCCAGCGGTGACAGCTATGGCTACACCTTC CASGDSYGYTF
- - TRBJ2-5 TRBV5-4 TGTGCCAGCAGCTTGGGTAGCGGTGAGACCCAGTACTTC CASSLGSGETQYF
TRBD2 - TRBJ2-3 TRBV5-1 TGCGCCAGCAGCACTAGCGGAGGGAGCACAGATACGCAGTATTTT CASSTSGGSTDTQYF
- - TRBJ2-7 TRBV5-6 TGTGCCAGCAGCTTGCACAGAACCTACGAGCAGTACTTC CASSLHRTYEQYF
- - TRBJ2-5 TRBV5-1 TGCGCCAGCAGGGTCGGGGAACTCCAAGAGACCCAGTACTTC CASRVGELQETQYF
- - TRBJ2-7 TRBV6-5 TGTGCCAGCAGTTCCCAGAGGGGAGGAGGCGAGCAGTACTTC CASSSQRGGGEQYF
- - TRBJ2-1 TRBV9 TGTGCCAGCAGCGCCCCAGGGGGGACTTACAATGAGCAGTTCTTC CASSAPGGTYNEQFF
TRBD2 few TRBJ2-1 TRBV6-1 TGTGCCAGCAGTGCTACTAGCGGGAGTAGAGATGAGCAGTTCTTC CASSATSGSRDEQFF
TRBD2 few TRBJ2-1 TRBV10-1 TGCGCCAGCAGTGCCCGCCGGGGAGCGGGGTCTTACAATGAGCAGTTCTTC CASSARRGAGSYNEQFF
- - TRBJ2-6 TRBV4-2 TGTGCCAGCACCTTTCAGGGGCCTGGGGCCAACGTCCTGACTTTC CASTFQGPGANVLTF
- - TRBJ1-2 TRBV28 TGTGCCAGCAGCCTGGGTTTGGACAGCCTCTATGGCTACACCTTC CASSLGLDSLYGYTF
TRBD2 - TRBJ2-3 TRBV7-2 TGTGCCAGCAGCGGGCTAGCGGGAAGCACAGATACGCAGTATTTT CASSGLAGSTDTQYF
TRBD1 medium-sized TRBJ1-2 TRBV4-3 TGCGCCAGCAGCCAAGACAGCTATACAGGGGGGTATGGCTACACCTTC CASSQDSYTGGYGYTF
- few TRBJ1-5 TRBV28 TGTGCCAGCAGTCCGACGGGACAAGCAGGCAATCAGCCCCAGCATTTT CASSPTGQAGNQPQHF
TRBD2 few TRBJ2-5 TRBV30 TGTGCCTGGAGTGTGGATGGTAGCGGGAGTTCGGAGACCCAGTACTTC CAWSVDGSGSSETQYF
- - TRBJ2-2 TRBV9 TGTGCCAGCAGCGTAGGCGGGACTTCGTCCACCGGGGAGCTGTTTTTT CASSVGGTSSTGELFF
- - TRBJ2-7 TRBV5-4 TGTGCCAGCAGCTTTCCCGGCGCTAGCTCCTACGAGCAGTACTTC CASSFPGASSYEQYF
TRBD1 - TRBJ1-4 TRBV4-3 TGCGCCAGCAGCCAATCCGGGACAGGGATGGCAACTAATGAAAAACTGTTTTTT CASSQSGTGMATNEKLFF
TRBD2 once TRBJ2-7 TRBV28 TGTGCCAGCAGGCAAACCAGCGGGAGAAACTACGAGCAGTACTTC CASRQTSGRNYEQYF
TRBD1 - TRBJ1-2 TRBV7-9 TGTGCCAGCACCCCAGGACAGGGCAACTATGGCTACACCTTC CASTPGQGNYGYTF
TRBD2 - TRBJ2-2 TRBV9 TGTGCCAGCAGCCCACCGGGGGGGTGGGGCGGGGAGCTGTTTTTT CASSPPGGWGGELFF
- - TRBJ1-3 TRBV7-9 TGTGCCAGCAGCTTCGGGACTTCTGGAAACACCATATATTTT CASSFGTSGNTIYF
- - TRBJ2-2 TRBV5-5 TGTGCCAGCAGCCTACGCCCCACAGGGACCCGGTTGTCGAACACCGGGGAGCTGTTTTTT CASSLRPTGTRLSNTGELFF
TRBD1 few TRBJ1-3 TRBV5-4 TGTGCCAGCAGCTTGGGAGGGATCACAGGGGGCCGGGCTGGAAACACCATATATTTT CASSLGGITGGRAGNTIYF
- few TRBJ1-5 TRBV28 TGTGCCAGCAGTCCTAACGATCAGCCCCAGCATTTT CASSPNDQPQHF
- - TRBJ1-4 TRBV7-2 TGTGCCAGCAGCGTCACTCGAACCGGGACTGAGGTTTTT CASSVTRTGTEVF
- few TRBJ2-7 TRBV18 TGTGCCAGCTCAACGGGATACGGGAGCTACGAGCAGTACTTC CASSTGYGSYEQYF
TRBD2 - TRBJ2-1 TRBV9 TGTGCCAGCAGCGTAGGTGGGACTACCAACAACAATGAGCAGTTCTTC CASSVGGTTNNNEQFF
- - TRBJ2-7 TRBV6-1 TGTGCCAGCAGTGAAATTCGCGGATACGAGCAGTACTTC CASSEIRGYEQYF
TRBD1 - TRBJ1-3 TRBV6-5 TGTGCCAGCAGTAGACAGGGGGCGGGAAACACCATATATTTT CASSRQGAGNTIYF
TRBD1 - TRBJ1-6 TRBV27 TGTGCCAGCAGTCCAAGGTCGCTTGGGACAGGCCTTAATTCACCCCTCCACTTT CASSPRSLGTGLNSPLHF
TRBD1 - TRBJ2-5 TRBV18 TGTGCCAGCTCACCCGGACAGGGAGAGACCCGGTACTTC CASSPGQGETRYF
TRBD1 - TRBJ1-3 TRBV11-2 TGTGCCAGCAGCCGCCCTCATGACAGGGACTCTTCTGGAAACACCATATATTTT CASSRPHDRDSSGNTIYF
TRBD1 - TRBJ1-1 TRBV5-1 TGCGCCAGCAGCACAACTCCGGGACAGGGGCTGAACACTGAAGCTTTCTTT CASSTTPGQGLNTEAFF
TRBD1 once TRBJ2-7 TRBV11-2 TGTGCCAGCAGCTTAGGTCAGGGGGCTTACGAGCAGTACTTC CASSLGQGAYEQYF
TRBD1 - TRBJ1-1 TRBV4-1 TGCGCCAGCAGTCTACTCGGGACAGACACTGAAGCTTTCTTT CASSLLGTDTEAFF
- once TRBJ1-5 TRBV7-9 TGCGCCAGCAGCCTCAACGGAGGGGTTGGTGGCAATCAGCCCCAGCATTTT CASSLNGGVGGNQPQHF
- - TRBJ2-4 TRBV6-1 TGTGCCAGCAGTGAATCACATGACAGAAGTAACATTCAGTACTTC CASSESHDRSNIQYF
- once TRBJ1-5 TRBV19 TGTGCCAGTAGTCAAGCAGGGAGGGCGAATGGCAATCAGCCCCAGCATTTT CASSQAGRANGNQPQHF
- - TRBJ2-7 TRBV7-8 TGTGCCAGCAGCCTACAGGCGCAGGCCCGCATGTACGAGCAGTACTTC CASSLQAQARMYEQYF
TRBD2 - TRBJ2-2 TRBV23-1 TGCGCCAGCAGTCAATCGTTGGGACTAGCGGGAGGGAGTCACACCGGGGAGCTGTTTTTT CASSQSLGLAGGSHTGELFF
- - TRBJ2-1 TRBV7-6 TGTGCCAGCAGCTTCGTGCTTAGACGCGGACCTTCGGGGTCTTACAATGAGCAGTTCTTC CASSFVLRRGPSGSYNEQFF
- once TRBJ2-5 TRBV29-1 TGCAGCGTTGAGGAGCCCCAAGAGACCCAGTACTTC CSVEEPQETQYF
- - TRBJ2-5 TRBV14 TGTGCCAGCAGCCAAGTTCGGGAGACCCAGTACTTC CASSQVRETQYF
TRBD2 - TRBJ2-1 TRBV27 TGTGCCAGCAGTTCCCCTAGCGGGAGGGCCTACAATGAGCAGTTCTTC CASSSPSGRAYNEQFF
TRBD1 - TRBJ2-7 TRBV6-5 TGTGCCAGCAGCTTAAATACAGGGGGCGAGCAGTACTTC CASSLNTGGEQYF
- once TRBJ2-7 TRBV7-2 TGTGCCAGCAGCCCATCCGAGGTCCACGAGCAGTACTTC CASSPSEVHEQYF
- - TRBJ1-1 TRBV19 TGTGCCAGTAGTATAGATATAAACACCAGAAGTACTGAAGCTTTCTTT CASSIDINTRSTEAFF
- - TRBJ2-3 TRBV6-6 TGTGCCAGCAGTAGGGGTCAGGACGCAGATACGCAGTATTTT CASSRGQDADTQYF
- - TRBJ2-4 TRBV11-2 TGTGCCAGCAGCACCCCATTGAGGACAGAAATTCAGTACTTC CASSTPLRTEIQYF
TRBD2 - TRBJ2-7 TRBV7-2 TGTGCCAGCAGCTTAGTTTTTAGCGGGAGGGCCGGGTACGAGCAGTACTTC CASSLVFSGRAGYEQYF
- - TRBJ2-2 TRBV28 TGTGCCAGCAGTCCCGGAGGGCACACCGGGGAGCTGTTTTTT CASSPGGHTGELFF